The 7 T cell receptor beta chains in this list originate from one sample, sequenced in a study of glioma-infiltrating T cells after dendritic cell vaccination (dated by TCRdb to the mid-2010s). The library was made by the immunoSEQ multiplex PCR assay. The clones in this table, taken by TCRdb from immuneACCESS, are in-frame only. Not every clone is retained; where verified, under half of the shortfall comes from an unresolved V gene, and the cause of the rest is unknown. A total of about 64,000 clones appear in this sample, about 81% of them only once. About 10% of the sample lies in the top ten. The sequencing here drew on blood, taken before dendritic cell vaccination. The source is a human donor with glioblastoma.

This chain joins TRBV7-6 and TRBJ2-7; D is perhaps TRBD2 (6 bases). This CDR3 comprises 14 residues. Trimming left V 1 base short and J 0 bases short, with 7 bases between. Germline-derived CDR1 and CDR2 are SGHVS and FNYEAQ. The CDR3 sequence: CASSLVGGSYEQYF. Here the CDR3 DNA reads TGTGCCAGCAGCTTAGTGGGGGGCTCCTACGAGCAGTACTTC.

The chain employs TRBV5-6 and TRBJ2-7; TRBD1 matches 9 bases. The CDR3 runs to 14 residues. Per germline, CDR1 SGHDT and CDR2 YYEEEE. V lost 4 bases, J lost 2 bases, and 4 bases stayed unmatched. The CDR3 loop is CASSPGQGAYEQYF. As DNA, the CDR3 is TGTGCCAGCAGCCCGGGACAGGGTGCCTACGAGCAGTACTTC.

The V and J genes are TRBV19 and TRBJ1-6; 7 bases agree with TRBD1. Trimming took 6 bases from V and 5 from J; bases not matched to a gene: 4. Germline values: CDR1 LNHDA, CDR2 SQIVND (reference sequence). The CDR3 spans 14 residues. The CDR3 DNA sequence: TGTGCCAGTAGGAACAGGGGAAATAATTCACCCCTCCACTTT. Amino acid sequence: CASRNRGNNSPLHF.

This clone was found once. This rearrangement joins TRBV27 to TRBJ1-1; weak D call: TRBD1 (6 bases). Germline CDR1 and CDR2: MNHEY and SMNVEV (reference sequence). Trimming pared 4 bases from V and 4 bases from J, leaving 16 bases between. The CDR3 contains 15 residues. The CDR3 loop is CASSSDWGGTTEAFF. In nucleotides, the CDR3 is TGTGCCAGCAGTTCCGATTGGGGGGGCACCACTGAAGCTTTCTTT.

The chain is built from TRBV6-1 and TRBJ2-7; a weak D match, TRBD1 (6 bases). Germline loops: CDR1 MNHNS, CDR2 SASEGT. CDR3 length: 14 residues. V lost 6 bases, J lost 5 bases, and 17 bases lay in between. The CDR3: CASSRPTQGHEQYF. As DNA, the CDR3 is TGTGCCAGCAGCCGTCCTACCCAGGGGCACGAGCAGTACTTC.

This chain joins TRBV5-1 and TRBJ1-1; TRBD1 is a possible D gene (6 bases). The CDR3 covers 13 residues. Trimming took off 2 bases at V and 3 bases at J, with 8 bases between the two ends. CDR1 SGHRS and CDR2 YFSETQ come from the germline V gene. For the CDR3, the DNA is TGCGCCAGCAGCTTTGGACAGTACACTGAAGCTTTCTTT. Translating gives CASSFGQYTEAFF.

This sequence joins TRBV30 and TRBJ2-3; a weak D match, TRBD2 (6 bases). Looked up from germline, CDR1 is GTSNPN and CDR2 is SVGIG (reference sequence). Trimming shortened V by 2 bases and J by 2 bases, and 11 bases separated the two germline ends. The CDR3 length is 14 residues. DNA of the CDR3: TGTGCCTGGAGTACGGGACTCATCACAGATACGCAGTATTTT. This translates into CAWSTGLITDTQYF.